This record looks at one T cell receptor beta chain sequence and its context. Its antigen is still unknown. V lost 1 base and J 6 bases, leaving 10 bases between the germline ends. Germline V CDR1 and CDR2: SGHDN, FVKESK. CDR3 length: 15 residues. Primed by a sample-barcoded 5' primer and a J-beta primer mix, a second PCR proceeded for roughly 7 to 12 cycles. One entry per CDR3 protein results from TCRdb running MiXCR on the 5' RACE reads. The repertoire holds 600,000 or so distinct CDR3 sequences, under 30% seen once, with 15% to 18% in the top ten. Donor samples were obtained from healthy Caucasian individuals from Russia, aged about 6 to 100. This sample stems from a study of blood T cells in healthy people across ages. Looking at the study overall: Every two T cells gave about one barcoded beta molecule via template switching.

Broader study findings: From one million sequenced T cells, diversity estimates were lower bounds.

The specimen sequenced was blood. The J gene is TRBJ1-6, the V gene TRBV14, with D perhaps TRBD1 (6 bases). This TCR was recovered from a woman older than 75 in good health. The CDR3 DNA sequence: TGTGCCAGCAGCCAAGCGGCAGGGGCTAATTCACCCCTCCACTTT. Translating gives CASSQAAGANSPLHF. Full variable domain (outside the CDR3, taken from reference TRBV14 and TRBJ1-6): EAGVTQFPSHSVIEKGQTVTLRCDPISGHDNLYWYRRVMGKEIKFLLHFVKESKQDESGMPNNRFLAERTGGTYSTLKVQPAELEDSGVYFCASSQAAGANSPLHFGNGTRLTVT.